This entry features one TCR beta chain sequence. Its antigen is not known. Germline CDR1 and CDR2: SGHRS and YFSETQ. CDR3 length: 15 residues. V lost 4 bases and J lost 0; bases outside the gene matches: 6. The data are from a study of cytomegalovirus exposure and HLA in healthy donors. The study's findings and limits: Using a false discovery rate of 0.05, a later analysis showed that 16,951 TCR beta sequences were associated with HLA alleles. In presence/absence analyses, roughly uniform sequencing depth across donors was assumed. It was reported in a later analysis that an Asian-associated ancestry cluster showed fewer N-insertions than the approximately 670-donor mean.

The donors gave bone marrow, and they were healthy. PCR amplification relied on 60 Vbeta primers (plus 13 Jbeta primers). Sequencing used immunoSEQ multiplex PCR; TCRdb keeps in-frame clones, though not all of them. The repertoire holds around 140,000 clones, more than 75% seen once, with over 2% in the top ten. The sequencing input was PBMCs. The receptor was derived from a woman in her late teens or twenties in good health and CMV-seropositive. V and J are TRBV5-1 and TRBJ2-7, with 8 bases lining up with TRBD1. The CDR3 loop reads CASSLRTGFSYEQYF. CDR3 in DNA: TGCGCCAGCAGCCTCCGGACAGGGTTCTCCTACGAGCAGTACTTC.